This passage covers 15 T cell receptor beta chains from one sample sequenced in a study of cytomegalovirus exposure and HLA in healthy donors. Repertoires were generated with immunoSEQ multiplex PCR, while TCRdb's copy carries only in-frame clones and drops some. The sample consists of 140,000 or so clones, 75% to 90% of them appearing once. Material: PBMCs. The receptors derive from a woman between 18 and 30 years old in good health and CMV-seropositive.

Here the CDR3 DNA reads TGTGCCAGCAGTTCAGGGGAATCAATTTCGGTGATTACTGAAGCTTTCTTT. Translation: CASSSGESISVITEAFF. The rearrangement links TRBV28 to TRBJ1-1; D might be TRBD1 (6 bases). Germline V CDR1 and CDR2: MDHEN, SYDVKM. This CDR3 is 17 amino acids long. Trimming shortened V by 4 bases and J by 5 bases, and 23 bases separated the two germline ends.

The CDR3 DNA follows: TGTGCCAGCAGTTTACAGGGGGGAGGTCAGCCCCAGCATTTT. It specifies CASSLQGGGQPQHF. The chain combines TRBV27 with TRBJ1-5; 7 bases are a match to TRBD1. This CDR3 has 14 amino acids. The germline V gene has CDR1 MNHEY and CDR2 SMNVEV (reference sequence). After removal of 2 bases from V and 6 bases from J, the junction contained 4 bases not matched to a gene.

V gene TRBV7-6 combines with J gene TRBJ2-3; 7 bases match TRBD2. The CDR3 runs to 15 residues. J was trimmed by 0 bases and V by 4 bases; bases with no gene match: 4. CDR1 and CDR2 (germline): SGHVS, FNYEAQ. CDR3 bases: TGTGCCAGCAGCTCTCTAGCGGAGAGCACAGATACGCAGTATTTT. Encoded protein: CASSSLAESTDTQYF.

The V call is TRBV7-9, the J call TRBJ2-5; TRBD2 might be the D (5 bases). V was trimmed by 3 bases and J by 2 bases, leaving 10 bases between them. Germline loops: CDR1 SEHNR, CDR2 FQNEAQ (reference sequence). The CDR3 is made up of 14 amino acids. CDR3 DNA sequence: TGTGCCAGCAGCTTTGTTCCGGGACAAGAGACCCAGTACTTC. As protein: CASSFVPGQETQYF. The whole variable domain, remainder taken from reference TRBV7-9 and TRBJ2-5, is DTGVSQNPRHKITKRGQNVTFRCDPISEHNRLYWYRQTLGQGPEFLTYFQNEAQLEKSRLLSDRFSAERPKGSFSTLEIQRTEQGDSAMYLCASSFVPGQETQYFGPGTRLLVL.

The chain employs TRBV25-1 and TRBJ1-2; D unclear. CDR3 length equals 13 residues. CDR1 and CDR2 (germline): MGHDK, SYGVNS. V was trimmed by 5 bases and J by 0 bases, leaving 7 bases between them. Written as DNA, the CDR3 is TGTGCCAGCAGTCACGGGACTAACTATGGCTACACCTTC. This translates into CASSHGTNYGYTF.

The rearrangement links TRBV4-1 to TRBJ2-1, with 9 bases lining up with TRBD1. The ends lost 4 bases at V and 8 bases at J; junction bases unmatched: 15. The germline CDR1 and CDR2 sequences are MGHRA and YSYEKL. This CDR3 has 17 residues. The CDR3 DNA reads TGCGCCAGCAGCCGGAGAACCTCCGGGACAGGGCTCGATGAGCAGTTCTTC. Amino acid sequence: CASSRRTSGTGLDEQFF.

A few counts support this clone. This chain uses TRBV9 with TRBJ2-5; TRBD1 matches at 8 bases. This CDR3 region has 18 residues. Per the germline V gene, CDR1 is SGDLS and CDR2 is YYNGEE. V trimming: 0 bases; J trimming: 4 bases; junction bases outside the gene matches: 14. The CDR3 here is CASSVGFTTGGSTETQYF. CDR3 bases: TGTGCCAGCAGCGTAGGGTTTACTACAGGGGGTAGTACAGAGACCCAGTACTTC.

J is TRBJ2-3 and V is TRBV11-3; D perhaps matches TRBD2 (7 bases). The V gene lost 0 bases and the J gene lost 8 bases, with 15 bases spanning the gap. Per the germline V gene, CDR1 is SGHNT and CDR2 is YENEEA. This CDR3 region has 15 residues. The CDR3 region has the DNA TGTGCCAGCAGCTTAGATTCGGCGGGGGCGGGTACGCAGTATTTT. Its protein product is CASSLDSAGAGTQYF.

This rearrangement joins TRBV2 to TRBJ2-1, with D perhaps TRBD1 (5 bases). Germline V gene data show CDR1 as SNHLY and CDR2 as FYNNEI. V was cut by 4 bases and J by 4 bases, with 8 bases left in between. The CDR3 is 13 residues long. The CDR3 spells CASSGRQYNEQFF. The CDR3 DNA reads TGTGCCAGCAGTGGGAGACAGTACAATGAGCAGTTCTTC.

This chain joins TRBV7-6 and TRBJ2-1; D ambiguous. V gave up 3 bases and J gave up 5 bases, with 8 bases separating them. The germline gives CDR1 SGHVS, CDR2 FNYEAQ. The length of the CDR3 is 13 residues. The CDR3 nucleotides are TGTGCCAGCAGCTTCAGCCTAGACAATGAGCAGTTCTTC. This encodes CASSFSLDNEQFF. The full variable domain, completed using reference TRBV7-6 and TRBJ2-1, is GAGVSQSPRYKVTKRGQDVALRCDPISGHVSLYWYRQALGQGPEFLTYFNYEAQQDKSGLPNDRFSAERPEGSISTLTIQRTEQRDSAMYRCASSFSLDNEQFFGPGTRLTVL.

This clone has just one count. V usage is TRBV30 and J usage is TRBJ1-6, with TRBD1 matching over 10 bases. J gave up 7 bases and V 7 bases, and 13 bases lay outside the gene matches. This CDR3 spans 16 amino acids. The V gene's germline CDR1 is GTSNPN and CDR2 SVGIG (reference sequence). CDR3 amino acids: CASRSWDRGYNSPLHF. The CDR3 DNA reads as TGTGCCTCACGGAGTTGGGACAGGGGTTACAATTCACCCCTCCACTTT.

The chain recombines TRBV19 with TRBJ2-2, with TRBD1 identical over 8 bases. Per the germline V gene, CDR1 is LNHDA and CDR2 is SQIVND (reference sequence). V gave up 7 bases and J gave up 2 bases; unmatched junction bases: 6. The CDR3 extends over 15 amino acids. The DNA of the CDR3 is TGTGCCAGTACCCCCGGGACAGGTAACACCGGGGAGCTGTTTTTT. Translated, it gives CASTPGTGNTGELFF.

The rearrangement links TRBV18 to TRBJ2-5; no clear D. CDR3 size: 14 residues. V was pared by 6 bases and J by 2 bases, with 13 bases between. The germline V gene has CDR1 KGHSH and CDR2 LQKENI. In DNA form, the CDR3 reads TGTGCCAGCTCTCCCACTTCCCCTCAAGAGACCCAGTACTTC. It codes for CASSPTSPQETQYF.

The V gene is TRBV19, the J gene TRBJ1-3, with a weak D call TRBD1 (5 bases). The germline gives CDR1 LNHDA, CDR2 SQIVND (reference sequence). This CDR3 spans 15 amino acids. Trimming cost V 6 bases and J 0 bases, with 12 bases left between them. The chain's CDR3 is CASRAGRNSGNTIYF. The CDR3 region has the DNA TGTGCCAGTAGGGCGGGACGGAACTCTGGAAACACCATATATTTT.

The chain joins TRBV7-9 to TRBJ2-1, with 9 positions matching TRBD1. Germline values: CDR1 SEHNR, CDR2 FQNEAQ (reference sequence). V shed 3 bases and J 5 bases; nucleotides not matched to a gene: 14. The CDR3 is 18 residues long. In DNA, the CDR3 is TGTGCCAGCAGCTTCATCGAGAACAGGGGGCTGAGGGACAATGAGCAGTTCTTC. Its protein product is CASSFIENRGLRDNEQFF. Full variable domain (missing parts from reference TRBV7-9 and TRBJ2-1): DTGVSQNPRHKITKRGQNVTFRCDPISEHNRLYWYRQTLGQGPEFLTYFQNEAQLEKSRLLSDRFSAERPKGSFSTLEIQRTEQGDSAMYLCASSFIENRGLRDNEQFFGPGTRLTVL.